This T cell receptor beta chain was observed in a study of early T cells in non-severe SARS-CoV-2 infection. Trimming removed 5 bases at V and 11 bases at J, with 12 bases between. CDR3 length: 11 residues. CDR1 is MNHNS and CDR2 is SASEGT in the germline V gene. This clonotype was seen more than once but under ten times. The protocol attached unique molecular identifiers to individual cDNA molecules. TCRdb redid the calling of the 5' RACE reads with MiXCR, one entry per CDR3 protein. The sample includes 75,000 to 95,000 distinct CDR3 sequences, 15% to 20% of them seen just once. This receptor was taken from an adult who was a healthcare worker with PCR-confirmed SARS-CoV-2 infection or an uninfected control (not recorded which). This specimen consisted of whole blood, obtained at baseline. The chain combines TRBV6-1 with TRBJ1-1, with a possible D match to TRBD1 (6 bases). The CDR3 DNA sequence: TGTGCCAGCAGTCGTAACAGGGCCGCTTTCTTT. This translates into CASSRNRAAFF.